This TCR beta chain was captured in a study of identifying expanded T cells in peripheral blood. The assay was immunoSEQ multiplex PCR, and TCRdb's table has in-frame clones only and misses some. The sample has some 80,000 clones, 70% to 90% seen once. CDR3 length equals 15 residues. V lost 0 bases and J lost 0, with 6 bases in between. The V gene's germline CDR1 is GTSNPN and CDR2 SVGIG (reference sequence). On this clone: Its antigen is undetermined.

Collection occurred without any documented infections or immune events in donors. Findings and limits, study-wide: About 1.3 clones differed between technical replicates, versus approximately 16 and 20 over time.

The sequencing sample was made of blood. V gene TRBV30 combines with J gene TRBJ1-6; D uncertain. This receptor was identified in a person aged 18 to 70 in good health. In DNA, the CDR3 is TGTGCCTGGAGTGTCCAGCGCTCCTATAATTCACCCCTCCACTTT. Amino acid sequence: CAWSVQRSYNSPLHF.